These T cell receptor beta chains were read from a single sample in a study of T cell responses to AZD1222 COVID-19 vaccine. TCRdb keeps only in-frame clones here, not all; method: immunoSEQ multiplex PCR. The table has tens of thousands of clones, roughly 90% seen once. The sequencing here drew on peripheral blood, taken 28 days after the second AZD1222 dose. These receptors came from an adult who received the AZD1222 COVID-19 vaccine. Each CDR3 is given with its conserved first and last residue. D genes are given only for firm matches. Only part of the rows carry a size: once, few, many, or a class if the clone is expanded.

CDR3 DNA: TGTGCCAGCAGACCCGACTCGCACTCCTACAATGAGCAGTTCTTC
CDR3 protein: CASRPDSHSYNEQFF
clone size: .
V gene: TRBV6-5
D gene: .
J gene: TRBJ2-1

CDR3 DNA: TGTGCCTGGAGTGCCGATAGGGACAGCTCCTATAATTCACCCCTCCACTTT
CDR3 protein: CAWSADRDSSYNSPLHF
clone size: .
V gene: TRBV30
D gene: TRBD1
J gene: TRBJ1-6

CDR3 DNA: TGTGCCTGGAGTGTACGAGCAGGGAGAGCAACTAATGAAAAACTGTTTTTT
CDR3 protein: CAWSVRAGRATNEKLFF
clone size: .
V gene: TRBV30
D gene: .
J gene: TRBJ1-4

CDR3 DNA: TGTGCCAGCAGTGTCGCCCTAGCGGGAGACAATGAGCAGTTCTTC
CDR3 protein: CASSVALAGDNEQFF
clone size: .
V gene: TRBV25-1
D gene: TRBD2
J gene: TRBJ2-1

CDR3 DNA: TGTGCCAGTAGCACATCGGGACAGGGGGTGTACCAAGAGACCCAGTACTTC
CDR3 protein: CASSTSGQGVYQETQYF
clone size: .
V gene: TRBV19
D gene: TRBD1
J gene: TRBJ2-5

CDR3 DNA: TGTGCCTGGTCGCTTTTAGCGGGAGGCATAGAGCAGTTCTTC
CDR3 protein: CAWSLLAGGIEQFF
clone size: .
V gene: TRBV30
D gene: TRBD2
J gene: TRBJ2-1

CDR3 DNA: TGTGCCAGCAGCTCTCTAGCCGTTAGCTCCTACAATGAGCAGTTCTTC
CDR3 protein: CASSSLAVSSYNEQFF
clone size: once
V gene: TRBV5-4
D gene: .
J gene: TRBJ2-1

CDR3 DNA: TGTGCCAGCCCGTCGGACAGGGTCACAGATACGCAGTATTTT
CDR3 protein: CASPSDRVTDTQYF
clone size: once
V gene: TRBV5-8
D gene: TRBD1
J gene: TRBJ2-3

CDR3 DNA: TGTGCCAGCAGCCGGAAGTCTAGCGGGACTTACACCTACGAGCAGTACTTC
CDR3 protein: CASSRKSSGTYTYEQYF
clone size: .
V gene: TRBV5-8
D gene: TRBD2
J gene: TRBJ2-7

CDR3 DNA: TGTGCCAGCAGTGACGGAATTACTGGAAACACCATATATTTT
CDR3 protein: CASSDGITGNTIYF
clone size: .
V gene: TRBV6-1
D gene: .
J gene: TRBJ1-3

CDR3 DNA: TGTGCCAGCAGCTTAGTGGCGGGAGCCGGGGAGCTGTTTTTT
CDR3 protein: CASSLVAGAGELFF
clone size: .
V gene: TRBV11-2
D gene: TRBD2
J gene: TRBJ2-2

CDR3 DNA: TGTGCCAGCAAATTTAGTACCCCCAGGGGACCGACTGAAGCTTTCTTT
CDR3 protein: CASKFSTPRGPTEAFF
clone size: .
V gene: TRBV11-2
D gene: .
J gene: TRBJ1-1

CDR3 DNA: TGTGCCCGCCCGGACAGGGTCAACGGGGAGCTGTTTTTT
CDR3 protein: CARPDRVNGELFF
clone size: .
V gene: TRBV30
D gene: TRBD1
J gene: TRBJ2-2

CDR3 DNA: TGTGCCAGCAGCTTATCTAGAGGCACTGAAGCTTTCTTT
CDR3 protein: CASSLSRGTEAFF
clone size: .
V gene: TRBV7-2
D gene: .
J gene: TRBJ1-1

CDR3 DNA: TGCAGCGTGTTTGGGGGCACAGATACGCAGTATTTT
CDR3 protein: CSVFGGTDTQYF
clone size: once
V gene: TRBV29-1
D gene: .
J gene: TRBJ2-3

CDR3 DNA: TGTGCCACCAGTGATTTGTCCAGGGGAAGAAGGGAGCTGTTTTTT
CDR3 protein: CATSDLSRGRRELFF
clone size: .
V gene: TRBV24-1
D gene: .
J gene: TRBJ2-2

CDR3 DNA: TGTGCCAGCAGCCACTGGGGGATGGATGAAAAACTGTTTTTT
CDR3 protein: CASSHWGMDEKLFF
clone size: once
V gene: TRBV14
D gene: .
J gene: TRBJ1-4

CDR3 DNA: TGTGCCATCAGTGAAGGTACTAGCTTTGACAATGAGCAGTTCTTC
CDR3 protein: CAISEGTSFDNEQFF
clone size: .
V gene: TRBV10-3
D gene: .
J gene: TRBJ2-1

CDR3 DNA: TGTGCCAGCAGCCCTCGAGAGGGGTCTGGAAACACCATATATTTT
CDR3 protein: CASSPREGSGNTIYF
clone size: .
V gene: TRBV28
D gene: .
J gene: TRBJ1-3

CDR3 DNA: TGTGCCAGCAGCTTAGCGCAGGGTCTCAAAAACATTCAGTACTTC
CDR3 protein: CASSLAQGLKNIQYF
clone size: .
V gene: TRBV7-9
D gene: .
J gene: TRBJ2-4

CDR3 DNA: TGTGCCACCAGCAATGCCATCACGCGCAATCAGCCCCAGCATTTT
CDR3 protein: CATSNAITRNQPQHF
clone size: once
V gene: TRBV15
D gene: .
J gene: TRBJ1-5

CDR3 DNA: TGTGCCAGCAGTTTAAGGGCGAACACTGAAGCTTTCTTT
CDR3 protein: CASSLRANTEAFF
clone size: .
V gene: TRBV27
D gene: .
J gene: TRBJ1-1

CDR3 DNA: TGTGCCAGCAGCTTGGACAGCTCCTATAATTCACCCCTCCACTTT
CDR3 protein: CASSLDSSYNSPLHF
clone size: .
V gene: TRBV7-3
D gene: .
J gene: TRBJ1-6

CDR3 DNA: TGCGCCAGCAGCACCTCCCGACAGGGCTCCTACGAGCAGTACTTC
CDR3 protein: CASSTSRQGSYEQYF
clone size: .
V gene: TRBV5-1
D gene: TRBD1
J gene: TRBJ2-7

CDR3 DNA: TGTGCCACCAGCTCCCGAAGGTCTGGGGATACGCAGTATTTT
CDR3 protein: CATSSRRSGDTQYF
clone size: .
V gene: TRBV15
D gene: .
J gene: TRBJ2-3

CDR3 DNA: TGTGCCAGCAGTGAATTTGAGGGGGGGCGGGATGGCTACACCTTC
CDR3 protein: CASSEFEGGRDGYTF
clone size: .
V gene: TRBV2
D gene: .
J gene: TRBJ1-2

CDR3 DNA: TGTGCCAGCAGTTACTCGGGGGGGGGCCAGCCCCAGCATTTT
CDR3 protein: CASSYSGGGQPQHF
clone size: .
V gene: TRBV6-5
D gene: .
J gene: TRBJ1-5

CDR3 DNA: TGTGCCAGCAGTTCCCGGACAGGGGAAGAGAAAGCTTTCTTT
CDR3 protein: CASSSRTGEEKAFF
clone size: .
V gene: TRBV27
D gene: TRBD1
J gene: TRBJ1-1

CDR3 DNA: TGTGCCAGCAGGACCCCGGGGGGATCCACTGAAGCTTTCTTT
CDR3 protein: CASRTPGGSTEAFF
clone size: once
V gene: TRBV6-5
D gene: .
J gene: TRBJ1-1

CDR3 DNA: TGCAGCGCCGATAAGGGGGGTTCTGAAGCTTTCTTT
CDR3 protein: CSADKGGSEAFF
clone size: .
V gene: TRBV29-1
D gene: .
J gene: TRBJ1-1

CDR3 DNA: TGCGCCAGCAGGGGAAAAGTAGTCACTAATGAAAAACTGTTTTTT
CDR3 protein: CASRGKVVTNEKLFF
clone size: .
V gene: TRBV10-1
D gene: .
J gene: TRBJ1-4

CDR3 DNA: TGTGCCATCAGTAACCAGGGTGTGGGCACTGAAGCTTTCTTT
CDR3 protein: CAISNQGVGTEAFF
clone size: .
V gene: TRBV10-3
D gene: .
J gene: TRBJ1-1

CDR3 DNA: TGTGCCTGGAGTTCTGGTCGGAACGCGGCTAATGAAAAACTGTTTTTT
CDR3 protein: CAWSSGRNAANEKLFF
clone size: .
V gene: TRBV30
D gene: .
J gene: TRBJ1-4

CDR3 DNA: TGTGCCAGCAGTAAGGTAAAGCAGACCGCCTCTGGAAACACCATATATTTT
CDR3 protein: CASSKVKQTASGNTIYF
clone size: .
V gene: TRBV28
D gene: .
J gene: TRBJ1-3

CDR3 DNA: TGTGCCAGCAGGGCAGGGATCACAGAAGCTTTCTTT
CDR3 protein: CASRAGITEAFF
clone size: once
V gene: TRBV6-5
D gene: .
J gene: TRBJ1-1

CDR3 DNA: TGTGCCAGCAGCGACGGGACAACTAACTATGGCTACACCTTC
CDR3 protein: CASSDGTTNYGYTF
clone size: .
V gene: TRBV6-5
D gene: .
J gene: TRBJ1-2

CDR3 DNA: TGTGCCATCAGTGATAGTGGCTTAGGACTAGCGGGAGGGCCCTCCTCCTACGAGCAGTACTTC
CDR3 protein: CAISDSGLGLAGGPSSYEQYF
clone size: few
V gene: TRBV10-3
D gene: TRBD2
J gene: TRBJ2-7

CDR3 DNA: TGTGCCTGGAGTCCCCTAGCGATCTCCTACGAGCAGTACTTC
CDR3 protein: CAWSPLAISYEQYF
clone size: .
V gene: TRBV30
D gene: .
J gene: TRBJ2-7

CDR3 DNA: TGCGCCAGCAGCTTGGCCCCCGGACAGTCTTACAATGAGCAGTTCTTC
CDR3 protein: CASSLAPGQSYNEQFF
clone size: .
V gene: TRBV5-1
D gene: .
J gene: TRBJ2-1

CDR3 DNA: TGTGCCAGCAGCGTAGTATCTCGGGAGAACACCGGGGAGCTGTTTTTT
CDR3 protein: CASSVVSRENTGELFF
clone size: .
V gene: TRBV9
D gene: .
J gene: TRBJ2-2

CDR3 DNA: TGTGCCAGCAGTTTTTGGGGGTTAGAAGGAAACACCATATATTTT
CDR3 protein: CASSFWGLEGNTIYF
clone size: .
V gene: TRBV28
D gene: .
J gene: TRBJ1-3

CDR3 DNA: TGTGCCAGCAGAACGGACAGGGCCCTCTATGGCTACACCTTC
CDR3 protein: CASRTDRALYGYTF
clone size: .
V gene: TRBV2
D gene: TRBD1
J gene: TRBJ1-2

CDR3 DNA: TGTGCCAGCAAGCCGGGACAGGTCTATGGCTACACCTTC
CDR3 protein: CASKPGQVYGYTF
clone size: .
V gene: TRBV5-4
D gene: TRBD1
J gene: TRBJ1-2

CDR3 DNA: TGTGCCAGCAGCTTAGTTGGGAACAGGGACTCTGAAGCTTTCTTT
CDR3 protein: CASSLVGNRDSEAFF
clone size: .
V gene: TRBV7-2
D gene: .
J gene: TRBJ1-1

CDR3 DNA: TGTGCCAGCAGCCATATTCCACAGGGCCTGAAAATGAACACTGAAGCTTTCTTT
CDR3 protein: CASSHIPQGLKMNTEAFF
clone size: once
V gene: TRBV4-2
D gene: .
J gene: TRBJ1-1

CDR3 DNA: TGTGCCTGGAGGGTTACAGGGGGCACTGAAGCTTTCTTT
CDR3 protein: CAWRVTGGTEAFF
clone size: .
V gene: TRBV30
D gene: TRBD1
J gene: TRBJ1-1

CDR3 DNA: TGTGCCAGCAGCTCCCCTGACCCGGACAGGGCTCCGCATTCTGGAAACACCATATATTTT
CDR3 protein: CASSSPDPDRAPHSGNTIYF
clone size: .
V gene: TRBV28
D gene: TRBD1
J gene: TRBJ1-3

CDR3 DNA: TGTGCCAGCAGCCAACGCACCACGGGATCGACAGGGAATCTAGCGGGACGCTCCTACAATGAGCAGTTCTTC
CDR3 protein: CASSQRTTGSTGNLAGRSYNEQFF
clone size: .
V gene: TRBV4-2
D gene: TRBD2
J gene: TRBJ2-1

CDR3 DNA: TGTGCCAGCAGCCGCATACGGGACACCTTAGGCTACACCTTC
CDR3 protein: CASSRIRDTLGYTF
clone size: .
V gene: TRBV5-8
D gene: .
J gene: TRBJ1-2

CDR3 DNA: TGTGCCAGCGGTAAGGGACAGAATTTTTATGGCTACACCTTC
CDR3 protein: CASGKGQNFYGYTF
clone size: .
V gene: TRBV7-9
D gene: TRBD1
J gene: TRBJ1-2